One sample yielded the 16 T cell receptor beta chains listed below, sequenced in a study of identical twins. One entry per CDR3 protein results from TCRdb running MiXCR on the 5' RACE reads. The table lists about 810,000 distinct CDR3 sequences, approximately 13% of them singletons. These data were likewise used in another study, on yellow fever vaccine responses in identical twins.

Material: PBMCs. The receptors shown here come from a young woman in good health.

The chain couples TRBV27 to TRBJ2-1; D call uncertain. CDR1 and CDR2 from the germline V gene are MNHEY and SMNVEV (reference sequence). The CDR3 runs 13 residues. V gave up 6 bases and J gave up 6 bases, with 12 bases separating them. CDR3 DNA: TGTGCCAGCAGCTCCTACCAACCCAATGAGCAGTTCTTC. Encoded protein: CASSSYQPNEQFF.

The sample holds many counts of this clonotype. The chain recombines TRBV20-1 with TRBJ2-1; D is unresolved. The germline V gene has CDR1 DFQATT and CDR2 SNEGSKA (reference sequence). Trimming removed 0 bases from V and 2 bases from J, with 5 bases in between. This CDR3 has 13 amino acids. CDR3 region: CSARELTYNEQFF. As DNA, the CDR3 is TGCAGTGCTAGAGAACTGACCTACAATGAGCAGTTCTTC.

The sample holds many counts of this clonotype. V and J are TRBV20-1 and TRBJ1-2; D not certain. With 1 base removed from V and 2 bases from J, the gap between germline ends came to 14 bases. The CDR3 extends over 15 amino acids. CDR1 is DFQATT, CDR2 SNEGSKA, per germline (reference sequence). This chain's CDR3 is CSARASTYGNYGYTF. CDR3 sequence (DNA): TGCAGTGCTAGAGCTTCGACATACGGCAACTATGGCTACACCTTC.

This clonotype was detected ten times or more. The V call is TRBV5-1, the J call TRBJ1-5; 8 nucleotides agree with TRBD1. The CDR3 is made up of 15 amino acids. Germline assignment: CDR1 SGHRS and CDR2 YFSETQ. With 4 bases clipped from V and 4 bases from J, the junction kept 7 bases outside the gene matches. DNA for the CDR3: TGCGCCAGCAGCCCCGGGGGGGACAGGAATCAGCCCCAGCATTTT. Translated: CASSPGGDRNQPQHF. Filled out from reference TRBV5-1 and TRBJ1-5, the complete variable domain reads KAGVTQTPRYLIKTRGQQVTLSCSPISGHRSVSWYQQTPGQGLQFLFEYFSETQRNKGNFPGRFSGRQFSNSRSEMNVSTLELGDSALYLCASSPGGDRNQPQHFGDGTRLSIL.

This clonotype has just a few counts. This sequence joins TRBV7-8 and TRBJ2-3; the D gene is possibly TRBD2 (7 bases). Trimming stripped 2 bases from V and 6 bases from J, with 15 bases between. This CDR3 is 15 amino acids long. Germline loops: CDR1 SGHVS, CDR2 FQNEAQ. The CDR3 is CASSLRGGRWDTQYF. The CDR3 nucleotides are TGTGCCAGCAGCTTAAGGGGGGGGCGATGGGATACGCAGTATTTT.

This clonotype was counted between two and nine times. The CDR3 bases are TGCAGTGCTATCGGACTAGTGAGAGACTACGAGCAGTACTTC. The encoded protein is CSAIGLVRDYEQYF. The rearrangement links TRBV20-1 to TRBJ2-7; TRBD2 matches 7 bases. This CDR3 spans 14 amino acids. V dropped 4 bases and J dropped 3; count of bases not matched to a gene: 9. Per the germline V gene, CDR1 is DFQATT and CDR2 is SNEGSKA (reference sequence).

This clonotype was seen only a few times. The chain employs TRBV7-8 and TRBJ1-5, with D perhaps matching TRBD1 (6 bases). V was trimmed by 1 base and J by 7 bases, leaving 17 bases between them. Germline CDR1 is SGHVS and CDR2 is FQNEAQ. The CDR3 length is 16 residues. The CDR3 loop reads CASSLVKAPGEQPQHF. The CDR3 coding sequence is TGTGCCAGCAGCTTAGTCAAGGCGCCAGGGGAGCAGCCCCAGCATTTT.

The CDR3 region has the DNA TGCAGCACGATCACCCAGAACACCGGGGAGCTGTTTTTT. Translation gives CSTITQNTGELFF. The chain uses TRBV29-1 and TRBJ2-2; D uncertain. Per the germline V gene, CDR1 is SQVTM and CDR2 is ANQGSEA. Trimming took 8 bases from V and 1 from J, leaving 11 bases between them. This CDR3 is built from 13 residues.

This clonotype has a handful of counts. The chain is built from TRBV20-1 and TRBJ2-6; weak D call: TRBD1 (5 bases). There are 17 residues in the CDR3. The V end lost 2 bases, the J end lost 0 bases, and 14 bases lay between the germline ends. The V gene's germline CDR1 is DFQATT and CDR2 SNEGSKA (reference sequence). The CDR3 DNA is TGCAGTGCTAGAATAACAGGATTCTACTCTGGGGCCAACGTCCTGACTTTC. Its protein product is CSARITGFYSGANVLTF.

The chain uses TRBV6-2 or TRBV6-3 and TRBJ2-5, with D unresolved. The CDR3 runs to 15 residues. CDR1 MNHEY and CDR2 SVGEGT come from the germline V gene. V was pared by 10 bases and J by 1 base, with 19 bases between. For the CDR3, the DNA is TGTGCCACTACGCGGTCCCTGGACGTCCAAGAGACCCAGTACTTC. This encodes CATTRSLDVQETQYF.

This clonotype was counted at least ten times. The chain employs TRBV5-1 and TRBJ2-5; a weak D match, TRBD1 (5 bases). Germline-derived CDR1 and CDR2 are SGHRS and YFSETQ. The CDR3 runs 14 residues. V gave up 4 bases and J gave up 5 bases, with 15 bases separating them. The CDR3 bases are TGCGCCAGCAGCCCGGACACCACGAGGGAGACCCAGTACTTC. It specifies CASSPDTTRETQYF. Full variable domain (missing parts from reference TRBV5-1 and TRBJ2-5): KAGVTQTPRYLIKTRGQQVTLSCSPISGHRSVSWYQQTPGQGLQFLFEYFSETQRNKGNFPGRFSGRQFSNSRSEMNVSTLELGDSALYLCASSPDTTRETQYFGPGTRLLVL.

This clonotype was recorded a few times. The chain employs TRBV12-3 or TRBV12-4 and TRBJ2-2; TRBD1 is a possible D gene (5 bases). The CDR3 is 14 residues long. V lost 1 base to trimming and J lost 6 bases, with 9 bases between them. The CDR3 loop reads CASSLVRVAGELFF. The CDR3 region has the DNA TGTGCCAGCAGTTTAGTCAGGGTCGCCGGGGAGCTGTTTTTT.

In regard to this clonotype: This may stem from a read error, because a much larger clone lies one nucleotide away. V and J are TRBV25-1 and TRBJ1-5; D unresolved. This CDR3 is 14 amino acids long. Germline CDR1 and CDR2: MGHDK and SYGVNS. Trimming removed 5 bases from V and 0 bases from J, with 8 bases in between. This CDR3 is CASSTGYSNQPQHF. CDR3 DNA: TGTGCCAGCAGTACGGGTTATAGCAATCAGCCCCAGCATTTT.

This clonotype was detected many times. This chain connects TRBV29-1 to TRBJ1-1; D gene ambiguous. Trimming stripped 4 bases from V and 1 base from J, with 7 bases between. The CDR3 spans 12 residues. CDR1 and CDR2 from the germline V gene are SQVTM and ANQGSEA. CDR3 residues: CSVGRENTEAFF. CDR3 sequence (DNA): TGCAGCGTTGGGCGGGAGAACACTGAAGCTTTCTTT.

J is TRBJ2-5 and V is TRBV6-2 or TRBV6-3; D remains unclear. CDR1 is MNHEY, CDR2 SVGEGT, per germline. The CDR3 extends over 13 amino acids. The V end lost 2 bases, the J end lost 3 bases, and 7 bases lay between the germline ends. CDR3 sequence reads: CASSYELKETQYF. CDR3 DNA: TGTGCCAGCAGTTACGAGCTGAAAGAGACCCAGTACTTC.

DNA for the CDR3: TGTGCCAGCATTGGCGGGATTGGGAATGAGCAGTTCTTC. It codes for CASIGGIGNEQFF. The chain employs TRBV2 and TRBJ2-1, with D possibly TRBD2 on 6 matching bases. The V gene lost 7 bases and the J gene lost 7 bases, with 14 bases spanning the gap. CDR3 length: 13 residues. Germline V lookup: CDR1 SNHLY, CDR2 FYNNEI.